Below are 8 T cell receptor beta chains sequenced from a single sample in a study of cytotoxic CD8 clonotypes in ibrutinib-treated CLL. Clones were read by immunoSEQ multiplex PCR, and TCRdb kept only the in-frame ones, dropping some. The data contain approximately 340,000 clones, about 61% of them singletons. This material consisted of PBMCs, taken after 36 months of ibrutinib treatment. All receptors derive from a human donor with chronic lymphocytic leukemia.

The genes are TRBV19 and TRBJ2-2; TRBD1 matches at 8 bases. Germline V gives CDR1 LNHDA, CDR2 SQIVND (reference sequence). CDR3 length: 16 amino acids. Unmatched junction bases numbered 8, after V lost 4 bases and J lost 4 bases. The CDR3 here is CASSTTSGGGTGELFF. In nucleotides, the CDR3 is TGTGCCAGTAGTACGACCTCAGGGGGCGGCACCGGGGAGCTGTTTTTT.

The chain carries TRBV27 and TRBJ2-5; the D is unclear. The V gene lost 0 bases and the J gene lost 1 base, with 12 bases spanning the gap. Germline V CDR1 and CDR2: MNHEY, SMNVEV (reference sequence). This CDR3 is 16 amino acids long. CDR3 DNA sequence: TGTGCCAGCAGTTTATCGTTCCCCGCAGGCCAAGAGACCCAGTACTTC. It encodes CASSLSFPAGQETQYF.

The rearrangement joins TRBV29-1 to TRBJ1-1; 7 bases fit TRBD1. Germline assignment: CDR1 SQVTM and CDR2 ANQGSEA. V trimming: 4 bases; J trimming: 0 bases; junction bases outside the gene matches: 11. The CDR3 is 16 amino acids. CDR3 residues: CSVGGRGNHLNTEAFF. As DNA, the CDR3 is TGCAGCGTTGGTGGCAGGGGGAACCATCTGAACACTGAAGCTTTCTTT.

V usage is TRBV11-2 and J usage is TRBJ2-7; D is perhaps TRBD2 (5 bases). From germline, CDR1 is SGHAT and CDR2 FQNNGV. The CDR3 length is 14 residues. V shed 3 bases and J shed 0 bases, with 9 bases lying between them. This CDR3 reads CASSLEVLSYEQYF. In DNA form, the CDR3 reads TGTGCCAGCAGCTTGGAGGTTCTCTCCTACGAGCAGTACTTC. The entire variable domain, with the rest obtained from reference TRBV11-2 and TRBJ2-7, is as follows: EAGVAQSPRYKIIEKRQSVAFWCNPISGHATLYWYQQILGQGPKLLIQFQNNGVVDDSQLPKDRFSAERLKGVDSTLKIQPAKLEDSAVYLCASSLEVLSYEQYFGPGTRLTVT.

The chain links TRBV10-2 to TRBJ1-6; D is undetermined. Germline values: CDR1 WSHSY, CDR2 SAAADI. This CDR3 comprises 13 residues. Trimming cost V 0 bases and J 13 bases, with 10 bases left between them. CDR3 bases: TGCGCCAGCAGTGAGTCGGTCCCTGCCCCCCTCCACTTT. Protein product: CASSESVPAPLHF.

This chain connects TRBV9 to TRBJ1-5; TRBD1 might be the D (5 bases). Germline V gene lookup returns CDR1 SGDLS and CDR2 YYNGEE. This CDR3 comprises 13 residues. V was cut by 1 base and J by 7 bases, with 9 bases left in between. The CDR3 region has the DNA TGTGCCAGCAGCGTATCAGGGTACCAGCCCCAGCATTTT. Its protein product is CASSVSGYQPQHF. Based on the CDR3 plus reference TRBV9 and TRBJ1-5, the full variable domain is DSGVTQTPKHLITATGQRVTLRCSPRSGDLSVYWYQQSLDQGLQFLIQYYNGEERAKGNILERFSAQQFPDLHSELNLSSLELGDSALYFCASSVSGYQPQHFGDGTRLSIL.

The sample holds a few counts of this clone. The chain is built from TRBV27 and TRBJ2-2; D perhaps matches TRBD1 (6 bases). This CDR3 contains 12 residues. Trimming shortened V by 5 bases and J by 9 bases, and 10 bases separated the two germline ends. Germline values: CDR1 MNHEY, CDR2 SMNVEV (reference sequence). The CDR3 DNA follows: TGTGCCAGCAGTGAACAGGGAAGGGAGCTGTTTTTT. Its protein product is CASSEQGRELFF.

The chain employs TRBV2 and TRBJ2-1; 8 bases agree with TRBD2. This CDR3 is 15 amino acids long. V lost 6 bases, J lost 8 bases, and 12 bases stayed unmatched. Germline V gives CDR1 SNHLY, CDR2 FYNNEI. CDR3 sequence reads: CASRRPGLGWHEQFF. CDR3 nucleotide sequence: TGTGCCAGCAGGCGACCGGGACTAGGGTGGCATGAGCAGTTCTTC.